This is a list of T cell receptor beta chains from one sample in a study of PD-1 blockade in mismatch repair-deficient tumors. Libraries were prepared by immunoSEQ multiplex PCR; TCRdb keeps only in-frame clonotypes and omits some of them. Of more than 20,000 clones in the sample, just under 85% were seen once. This specimen was peripheral blood, taken 2 weeks after starting pembrolizumab. These receptors came from an adult with mismatch repair-deficient cancer. Both conserved end residues are trimmed from each CDR3. Fields, in order: V gene, CDR3 protein.

v_call: TRBV29-1; cdr3_aa: SVVPGTGELF
v_call: TRBV7-2; cdr3_aa: ASSSAGLASNEQF
v_call: TRBV30; cdr3_aa: AWSVLVPTRNLATNEKLF
v_call: TRBV30; cdr3_aa: AWSAGQGTEAF
v_call: TRBV7-2; cdr3_aa: ASSLLGIAGVGETQY
v_call: TRBV19; cdr3_aa: ASTRTGTNQPQH
v_call: TRBV5-6; cdr3_aa: ASSSGAGELF
v_call: TRBV5-1; cdr3_aa: ASSLGPWDRGVYEQY
v_call: TRBV19; cdr3_aa: ASRSLDRGYGYT
v_call: TRBV6-4; cdr3_aa: ASRFSTHGLAKNIQY
v_call: TRBV28; cdr3_aa: ASSSLAGAQETQY
v_call: TRBV28; cdr3_aa: ASSRSTQPQH
v_call: TRBV7-9; cdr3_aa: ASSFYSGTGDYNEQF
v_call: TRBV4-3; cdr3_aa: ASSQEAPSGGNYGYT
v_call: TRBV5-1; cdr3_aa: ASSLAQGSDTQY
v_call: TRBV6-6; cdr3_aa: ASSLGTGDEQY
v_call: TRBV27; cdr3_aa: ASSSQTSGSPDTQY
v_call: TRBV7-9; cdr3_aa: ASSLARQGIPYEQY
v_call: TRBV6-1; cdr3_aa: ASNDRVKFETQY
v_call: TRBV2; cdr3_aa: ASRNPGQGSYEQY
v_call: TRBV4-1; cdr3_aa: ASSLVMTSGSYEQY
v_call: TRBV15; cdr3_aa: ATSRVTSGGAHEQY
v_call: TRBV7-2; cdr3_aa: ASSLSLRNQPQH
v_call: TRBV19; cdr3_aa: ASKSAQETQY
v_call: TRBV25-1; cdr3_aa: ATRDRYSYNEQF
v_call: TRBV11-3; cdr3_aa: ASSLGQGPTYEQY
v_call: TRBV5-4; cdr3_aa: ASSLEPRGVQETQY
v_call: TRBV4-3; cdr3_aa: ASSQVAPPGLSKWEQY
v_call: TRBV5-1; cdr3_aa: ASSYRVGNEQY
v_call: TRBV4-1; cdr3_aa: ASSQYGGTEAF
v_call: TRBV28; cdr3_aa: ASAERFSYEQY
v_call: TRBV11-3; cdr3_aa: ASSSREGSPQETQY
v_call: TRBV7-2; cdr3_aa: ASSFSQRGQPQH
v_call: TRBV30; cdr3_aa: AWSAVDGRSSMQY
v_call: TRBV5-1; cdr3_aa: ASSYTYSESAYEQY
v_call: TRBV27; cdr3_aa: ASNPLGQGNLEQY
v_call: TRBV7-9; cdr3_aa: ASSTDIAVWVYNEQF
v_call: TRBV6-4; cdr3_aa: ASSDQGASEQF
v_call: TRBV2; cdr3_aa: ASSWGGLGETQY
v_call: TRBV19; cdr3_aa: ASSRLSDGAPNQPQH
v_call: TRBV5-4; cdr3_aa: ASSRDGSYGYT
v_call: TRBV6-6; cdr3_aa: ASRTSRGGDTGELF
v_call: TRBV5-5; cdr3_aa: ASSSPDRLLYEQY
v_call: TRBV28; cdr3_aa: ASSWEWGGRMNTEAF
v_call: TRBV19; cdr3_aa: ASSRGEPNYGYT
v_call: TRBV11-2; cdr3_aa: ASSSQPYNEQF
v_call: TRBV7-9; cdr3_aa: ATRPDTDTQY
v_call: TRBV11-3; cdr3_aa: ASSLEIEQPQH
v_call: TRBV6-5; cdr3_aa: ASSRGVTYGYT
v_call: TRBV5-5; cdr3_aa: ASSFGVSSGSYEQY
v_call: TRBV9; cdr3_aa: ASSVAVSTDTQY
v_call: TRBV11-2; cdr3_aa: ASSLAAGGLYEQY
v_call: TRBV2; cdr3_aa: ASSANIGPSASGHRGELF
v_call: TRBV10-2; cdr3_aa: ASSEPDRYGEQF